The 8 T cell receptor beta chains below all came from one sample that was sequenced in a study of naive and memory T cell subsets. Amplification of ligated cDNA took four PCR rounds with SP2 and nested alpha and beta constant primers. Each CDR3 protein is one row after TCRdb ran MiXCR on the 5' RACE reads. This sample has roughly 60,000 distinct CDR3 sequences, with 8% to 9% found just once. An oligonucleotide containing a UMI was ligated to the 3' end of TCR cDNA. Receptors originate from a female donor in good health.

This clonotype was recorded a few times. The rearrangement joins TRBV2 to TRBJ2-2; 8 nucleotides agree with TRBD2. The CDR3 has 17 residues. Trimming at V came to 2 bases and at J to 4 bases, leaving 9 bases not matched to a gene. Germline V CDR1 and CDR2: SNHLY, FYNNEI. CDR3 region: CASSENAGGGGTGELFF. Here the CDR3 DNA reads TGTGCCAGCAGTGAAAATGCGGGAGGAGGTGGCACCGGGGAGCTGTTTTTT.

The rearrangement joins TRBV4-1 to TRBJ1-6; TRBD1 matches at 10 bases. CDR1 and CDR2 from the germline V gene are MGHRA and YSYEKL. V lost 0 bases and J lost 7; bases outside the gene matches: 6. The CDR3 length is 17 residues. The CDR3: CASSQDGTGVLNSPLHF. For the CDR3, the DNA is TGCGCCAGCAGCCAAGATGGGACAGGGGTCCTCAATTCACCCCTCCACTTT.

This clonotype was recorded at least ten times. The chain links TRBV30 to TRBJ1-1; D unclear. Germline assignment: CDR1 GTSNPN and CDR2 SVGIG (reference sequence). The CDR3 sequence is 12 residues long. V dropped 0 bases and J dropped 7 bases, with 9 bases sitting between them. The CDR3 DNA reads TGTGCCTGGAGTGTACGACTCTTTGAAGCTTTCTTT. Protein sequence: CAWSVRLFEAFF.

This clonotype was seen a handful of times. This chain joins TRBV3-1 and TRBJ2-1; 10 bases agree with TRBD2. Trimming took 3 bases from V and 3 from J; bases not matched to a gene: 29. The CDR3 covers 24 residues. In germline, CDR1 is LGHDT, CDR2 YNNKEL (reference sequence). The CDR3 sequence: CASSHLPGRGGASGGATRYNEQFF. CDR3 bases: TGTGCCAGCAGCCATCTCCCGGGTCGGGGAGGGGCTAGCGGGGGTGCTACTCGCTACAATGAGCAGTTCTTC.

The chain couples TRBV29-1 to TRBJ2-7, with D possibly TRBD1 on 6 matching bases. This CDR3 region has 16 residues. Germline V gene lookup returns CDR1 SQVTM and CDR2 ANQGSEA. The V and J ends lost 0 bases and 2 bases respectively, with 17 bases between them. CDR3 in DNA: TGCAGCGTTGAAGATCCGGAGACAGGTCCGGCCTACGAGCAGTACTTC. This translates into CSVEDPETGPAYEQYF.

This clonotype was seen only a few times. The chain uses TRBV29-1 and TRBJ2-1; 8 nucleotides align to TRBD2. Losses at the gene ends were 4 bases for V and 1 base for J; bases not matched to a gene: 3. Germline loops: CDR1 SQVTM, CDR2 ANQGSEA. The length of the CDR3 is 14 residues. The CDR3 loop reads CSVAGGDSYNEQFF. CDR3 in DNA: TGCAGCGTTGCGGGGGGGGATTCCTACAATGAGCAGTTCTTC.

This clonotype was detected many times. This chain uses TRBV20-1 with TRBJ2-7; tentatively, D is TRBD1 (6 bases). CDR1 and CDR2 from the germline V gene are DFQATT and SNEGSKA (reference sequence). The CDR3 totals 14 residues. The V end lost 4 bases, the J end lost 4 bases, and 17 bases lay between the germline ends. The chain's CDR3 is CSATKTLQGYEQYF. DNA for the CDR3: TGCAGTGCTACGAAGACCTTACAGGGTTACGAGCAGTACTTC.

This clonotype was found a few times. The chain combines TRBV30 with TRBJ1-5; D might be TRBD1 (5 bases). V lost 2 bases, J lost 2 bases, and 10 bases lay in between. The CDR3 sequence is 14 residues long. Germline assignment: CDR1 GTSNPN and CDR2 SVGIG (reference sequence). This CDR3 reads CAWSLGTGNQPQHF. The CDR3 nucleotides read TGTGCCTGGAGTTTGGGGACCGGCAATCAGCCCCAGCATTTT.